This TCR beta chain emerged from a study of T cell responses to AZD1222 COVID-19 vaccine. This CDR3 region has 11 residues. V was cut by 8 bases and J by 5 bases, with 10 bases left in between. Sequencing was performed with immunoSEQ multiplex PCR; in TCRdb, only in-frame clones are kept and a portion is missing. Of approximately 98,000 clones listed, around 84% are singletons. The J gene is TRBJ2-7, the V gene TRBV12-3 or TRBV12-4, with D uncertain. The sequencing here drew on peripheral blood, taken on day 0 of AZD1222 vaccination. This TCR came from an adult in good health. The CDR3 is CASGKSHEQYF. The CDR3 DNA sequence: TGTGCCAGCGGAAAAAGCCACGAGCAGTACTTC.